These 23 T cell receptor beta chains share one sample of origin, sequenced in a study of CD8 T cell repertoires and HIV-1 epitope variants. TCRdb's table, derived via immunoSEQ multiplex PCR, lists solely in-frame clones and lacks some. The data show 4,000 to 5,000 clones, roughly two thirds seen once. Their specific antigens are unknown. The specimen was cultured CD8+ T cells derived from PBMCs. The receptors were sampled from a male donor with HIV.

This clone was observed a few times. The V call is TRBV7-8, the J call TRBJ2-3; 8 bases match TRBD2. V dropped 1 base and J dropped 2; count of bases not matched to a gene: 8. The germline V gene has CDR1 SGHVS and CDR2 FQNEAQ. The CDR3 consists of 17 residues. The CDR3 bases are TGTGCCAGCAGCTTAGGTTACGCGGGGGGTCCCACAGATACGCAGTATTTT. Encoded protein: CASSLGYAGGPTDTQYF.

This clone came up once. The chain links TRBV9 to TRBJ2-2; D not resolved. This CDR3 is built from 15 residues. V lost 1 base, J lost 0 bases, and 7 bases lay in between. Germline-derived CDR1 and CDR2 are SGDLS and YYNGEE. CDR3 nucleotides: TGTGCCAGCAGCGTACTGGCATCGAACACCGGGGAGCTGTTTTTT. As protein: CASSVLASNTGELFF.

The V call is TRBV28, the J call TRBJ2-1; 14 bases agree with TRBD2. CDR1 MDHEN and CDR2 SYDVKM come from the germline V gene. Trimming took 2 bases from V and 8 from J; bases not matched to a gene: 14. The CDR3 spans 19 residues. CDR3 coding DNA: TGTGCCAGCAGTTTAGAGGGACTAGCGGGAGAGGGGGCAGGGGATGAGCAGTTCTTC. It yields the protein CASSLEGLAGEGAGDEQFF.

The chain carries TRBV19 and TRBJ2-7; a weak D match, TRBD2 (5 bases). This CDR3 has 13 residues. The V gene's germline CDR1 is LNHDA and CDR2 SQIVND (reference sequence). V was clipped by 6 bases and J by 5 bases, with 14 bases between them. CDR3 amino acids: CASRGRTLDEQYF. Here the CDR3 DNA reads TGTGCCAGTAGGGGGAGAACGCTGGACGAGCAGTACTTC.

As to this clone: One end of the junction is discordant with germline, which a read error may explain. The rearrangement uses TRBV4-1 and TRBJ1-2; the match to TRBD1 covers 7 bases. Germline V gene data show CDR1 as MGHRA and CDR2 as YSYEKL. The CDR3 covers 15 residues. CDR3 in DNA: TGTGCCAGCAGCCTAGGGGACAGCGGGAGGGGTGGCTACACCTTC. Translated: CASSLGDSGRGGYTF.

By frequency in the sample, this clone is large. The J gene is TRBJ2-7, the V gene TRBV7-9; perhaps TRBD2 as D (6 bases). The length of the CDR3 is 12 residues. Germline CDR1 reads SEHNR; CDR2 reads FQNEAQ (reference sequence). V lost 2 bases, J lost 6 bases, and 8 bases lay in between. CDR3 coding DNA: TGTGCCAGCAGCTTACGAGCGGGCGAGCAGTACTTC. Translating gives CASSLRAGEQYF.

The chain carries TRBV19 and TRBJ2-1; 8 bases line up with TRBD1. The CDR3 sequence is 14 residues long. The junction had 8 bases not matched to a gene; V was cut back by 5 bases and J by 8 bases. Germline V lookup: CDR1 LNHDA, CDR2 SQIVND (reference sequence). Here the CDR3 reads CASSAPGGGDEQFF. The CDR3 DNA is TGTGCCAGTAGTGCGCCAGGGGGCGGGGATGAGCAGTTCTTC.

J is TRBJ1-5 and V is TRBV7-2, with D maybe TRBD1 (5 bases). Germline V gene sequence: CDR1 SGHTA, CDR2 FQGNSA. This CDR3 region has 12 residues. The V end lost 6 bases, the J end lost 6 bases, and 9 bases lay between the germline ends. The CDR3 is CASRAGTQPQHF. DNA for the CDR3: TGTGCCAGCAGAGCGGGGACTCAGCCCCAGCATTTT.

The chain combines TRBV30 with TRBJ2-7; possible D gene TRBD1, 5 bases. Trimming removed 5 bases at V and 4 bases at J, with 15 bases between. Germline V CDR1 and CDR2: GTSNPN, SVGIG (reference sequence). The CDR3 extends over 13 amino acids. The CDR3 DNA is TGTGCCTGGGAAATCCCAGGGTGGTACGAGCAGTACTTC. Amino acids: CAWEIPGWYEQYF.

This clone was counted a few times. The chain employs TRBV28 and TRBJ2-3, with a possible D match to TRBD1 (5 bases). CDR3 length equals 15 residues. The V end was cut by 2 bases, the J end by 0 bases, with 9 bases between. The germline V gene has CDR1 MDHEN and CDR2 SYDVKM. CDR3 sequence reads: CASSLMSGSTDTQYF. DNA of the CDR3: TGTGCCAGCAGTTTAATGTCAGGGAGCACAGATACGCAGTATTTT.

This clone was observed a handful of times. The rearrangement links TRBV19 to TRBJ2-7, with D possibly being TRBD1 or TRBD2 (5 bases each). With 4 bases removed from V and 3 bases from J, the gap between germline ends came to 13 bases. Germline V gene data show CDR1 as LNHDA and CDR2 as SQIVND (reference sequence). This CDR3 contains 14 residues. CDR3 residues: CASSTGTTYYEQYF. As DNA, the CDR3 is TGTGCCAGTAGTACAGGGACCACCTACTACGAGCAGTACTTC.

The chain uses TRBV30 and TRBJ1-2; a possible D gene is TRBD1 (5 bases). The germline gives CDR1 GTSNPN, CDR2 SVGIG (reference sequence). The length of the CDR3 is 15 residues. The V end lost 2 bases, the J end lost 1 base, and 14 bases lay between the germline ends. The DNA for the CDR3 is TGTGCCTGGAGTTCCAGTGGAGGGGATAACTATGGCTACACCTTC. Its translation: CAWSSSGGDNYGYTF.

The table lists this clone with a few counts. The CDR3 sequence: CASSPDRLRNYGYTF. The CDR3 nucleotides read TGTGCCAGCAGTCCCGACAGGCTAAGGAACTATGGCTACACCTTC. The J gene is TRBJ1-2, the V gene TRBV28, with D perhaps matching TRBD1 (6 bases). The CDR3 consists of 15 residues. Trimming removed 5 bases at V and 2 bases at J, with 15 bases between. The germline V gene encodes CDR1 MDHEN and CDR2 SYDVKM.

The chain recombines TRBV19 with TRBJ2-7; D unclear. CDR1 and CDR2 (germline): LNHDA, SQIVND (reference sequence). Trimming left V 5 bases short and J 5 bases short, with 16 bases between. This CDR3 comprises 14 residues. CDR3 loop: CASSPSWLEDEQYF. The CDR3 nucleotides are TGTGCCAGTAGTCCGAGCTGGCTGGAAGACGAGCAGTACTTC.

V gene TRBV28 combines with J gene TRBJ1-1; unclear D gene. This CDR3 is built from 14 residues. V lost 10 bases, J lost 5 bases, and 20 bases lay in between. Germline V CDR1 and CDR2: MDHEN, SYDVKM. The CDR3 sequence is CAISPWDPKTEAFF. The DNA of the CDR3 is TGTGCCATCAGCCCCTGGGATCCCAAAACTGAAGCTTTCTTT.

The V call is TRBV11-2, the J call TRBJ2-6; D is unclear. CDR1 is SGHAT and CDR2 is FQNNGV in the germline V gene. The V gene lost 5 bases and the J gene lost 5 bases, with 19 bases spanning the gap. The CDR3 loop spans 17 amino acids. CDR3 DNA: TGTGCCAGCAGCCAGAACTCGCAACAAAGTCGGGCCAACGTCCTGACTTTC. Translated: CASSQNSQQSRANVLTF.

The chain uses TRBV19 and TRBJ2-3; D gene ambiguous. Trimming removed 5 bases at V and 6 bases at J, with 6 bases between. There are 11 residues in the CDR3. The germline V gene encodes CDR1 LNHDA and CDR2 SQIVND (reference sequence). CDR3 sequence (DNA): TGTGCCAGTAGTGGGTGGGATACGCAGTATTTT. This gives the protein CASSGWDTQYF.

This clone occurred a few times. The chain employs TRBV5-5 and TRBJ2-5; the match to TRBD2 covers 11 bases. CDR1 and CDR2 from the germline V gene are SGHKS and YYEKEE (reference sequence). CDR3 size: 15 residues. The J segment lost 2 bases and the V segment lost 2 bases, leaving 2 bases of the junction unmatched. CDR3 coding DNA: TGTGCCAGCAGCTTTTCTAGCGGGGGGCAAGAGACCCAGTACTTC. As protein: CASSFSSGGQETQYF. The whole variable domain, filled in from reference TRBV5-5 and TRBJ2-5, reads DAGVTQSPTHLIKTRGQQVTLRCSPISGHKSVSWYQQVLGQGPQFIFQYYEKEERGRGNFPDRFSARQFPNYSSELNVNALLLGDSALYLCASSFSSGGQETQYFGPGTRLLVL.

This chain uses TRBV9 with TRBJ1-2; a possible D gene is TRBD1 (5 bases). Germline lookup yields CDR1 SGDLS and CDR2 YYNGEE. The CDR3 consists of 13 residues. The ends were cut back, 4 bases at V and 7 bases at J, with 14 bases in the middle. The CDR3 loop is CASSLERQIGYTF. In nucleotides, the CDR3 is TGTGCCAGCAGCCTAGAGCGACAGATTGGCTACACCTTC.

The chain links TRBV6-5 to TRBJ2-2, with D perhaps matching TRBD1 or TRBD2 (5 bases each). The germline V gene encodes CDR1 MNHEY and CDR2 SVGAGI. The CDR3 has 14 amino acids. V shed 2 bases and J shed 1 base, with 5 bases lying between them. CDR3 DNA sequence: TGTGCCAGCAGTTACGGGGGGAACACCGGGGAGCTGTTTTTT. Its protein is CASSYGGNTGELFF.

The V and J genes are TRBV9 and TRBJ2-2; D not certain. The CDR3 is 13 amino acids. From germline, CDR1 is SGDLS and CDR2 YYNGEE. The ends were cut back, 4 bases at V and 2 bases at J, with 6 bases in the middle. The DNA for the CDR3 is TGTGCCAGCAGCCCACTCAACACCGGGGAGCTGTTTTTT. Amino acids: CASSPLNTGELFF.

The chain joins TRBV6-5 to TRBJ1-1; weak D call: TRBD1 (6 bases). Between the trimmed V and J ends, which lost 0 bases and 4 bases, there was a span of 12 bases. The V gene's germline CDR1 is MNHEY and CDR2 SVGAGI. This CDR3 contains 15 residues. CDR3: CASSYSDSSVTEAFF. The DNA for the CDR3 is TGTGCCAGCAGTTACTCGGACAGTTCGGTCACTGAAGCTTTCTTT.

The J gene is TRBJ2-7, the V gene TRBV27, with D tentatively TRBD1 or TRBD2 (5 bases each). This CDR3 has 14 amino acids. Germline V gene sequence: CDR1 MNHEY, CDR2 SMNVEV (reference sequence). The V end lost 0 bases, the J end lost 5 bases, and 11 bases lay between the germline ends. Here the CDR3 reads CASSLSSGSDEQYF. CDR3 bases: TGTGCCAGCAGTTTATCATCAGGGAGTGACGAGCAGTACTTC.